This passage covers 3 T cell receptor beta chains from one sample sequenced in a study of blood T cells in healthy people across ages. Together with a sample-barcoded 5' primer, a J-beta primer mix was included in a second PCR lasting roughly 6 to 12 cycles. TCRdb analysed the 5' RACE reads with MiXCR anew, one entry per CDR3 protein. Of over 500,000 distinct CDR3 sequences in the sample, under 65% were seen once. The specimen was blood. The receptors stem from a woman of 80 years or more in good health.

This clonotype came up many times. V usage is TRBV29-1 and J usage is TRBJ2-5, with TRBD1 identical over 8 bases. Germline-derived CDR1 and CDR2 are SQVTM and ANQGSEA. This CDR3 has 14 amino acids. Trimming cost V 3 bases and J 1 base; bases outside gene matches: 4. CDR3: CSVDSRGLQETQYF. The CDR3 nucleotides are TGCAGCGTTGATTCCAGGGGGCTCCAAGAGACCCAGTACTTC.

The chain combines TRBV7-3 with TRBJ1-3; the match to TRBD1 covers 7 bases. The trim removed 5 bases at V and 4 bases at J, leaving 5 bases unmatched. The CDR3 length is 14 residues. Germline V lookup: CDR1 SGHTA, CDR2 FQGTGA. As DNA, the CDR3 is TGTGCCAGCAGCGTTGGGACAGAAGGAAACACCATATATTTT. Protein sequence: CASSVGTEGNTIYF. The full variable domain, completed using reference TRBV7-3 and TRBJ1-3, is GAGVSQTPSNKVTEKGKYVELRCDPISGHTALYWYRQSLGQGPEFLIYFQGTGAADDSGLPNDRFFAVRPEGSVSTLKIQRTERGDSAVYLCASSVGTEGNTIYFGEGSWLTVV.

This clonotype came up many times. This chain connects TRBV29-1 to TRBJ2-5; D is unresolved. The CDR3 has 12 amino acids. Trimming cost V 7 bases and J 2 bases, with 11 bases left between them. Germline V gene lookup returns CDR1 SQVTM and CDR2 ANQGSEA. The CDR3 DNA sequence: TGCAGCGGGTCCCGGTTACAAGAGACCCAGTACTTC. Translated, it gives CSGSRLQETQYF.